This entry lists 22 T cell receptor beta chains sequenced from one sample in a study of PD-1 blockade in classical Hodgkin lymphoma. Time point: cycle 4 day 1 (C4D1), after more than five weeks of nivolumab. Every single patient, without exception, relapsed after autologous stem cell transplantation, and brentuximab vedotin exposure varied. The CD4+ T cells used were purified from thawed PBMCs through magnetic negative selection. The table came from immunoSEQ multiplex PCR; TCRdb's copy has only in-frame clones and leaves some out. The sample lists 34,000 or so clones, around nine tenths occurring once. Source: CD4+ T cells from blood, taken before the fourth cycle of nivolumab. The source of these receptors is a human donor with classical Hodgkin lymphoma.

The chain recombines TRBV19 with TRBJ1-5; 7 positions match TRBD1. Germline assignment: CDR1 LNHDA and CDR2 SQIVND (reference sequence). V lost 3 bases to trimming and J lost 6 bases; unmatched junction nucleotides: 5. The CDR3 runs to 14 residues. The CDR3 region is CASSMDRLGQPQHF. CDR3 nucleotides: TGTGCCAGTAGTATGGACAGGTTGGGTCAGCCCCAGCATTTT.

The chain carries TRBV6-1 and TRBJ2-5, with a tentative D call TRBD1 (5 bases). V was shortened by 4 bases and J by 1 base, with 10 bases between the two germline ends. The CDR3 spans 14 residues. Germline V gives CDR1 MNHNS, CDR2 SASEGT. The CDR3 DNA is TGTGCCAGCAGTGTTACAGGTCTCCAAGAGACCCAGTACTTC. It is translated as CASSVTGLQETQYF.

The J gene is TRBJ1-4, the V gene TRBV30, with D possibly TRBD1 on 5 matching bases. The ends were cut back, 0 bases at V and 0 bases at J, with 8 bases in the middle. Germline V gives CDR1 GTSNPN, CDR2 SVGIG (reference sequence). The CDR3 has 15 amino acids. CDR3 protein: CAWSVGGTTNEKLFF. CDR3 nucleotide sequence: TGTGCCTGGAGTGTGGGGGGAACAACTAATGAAAAACTGTTTTTT.

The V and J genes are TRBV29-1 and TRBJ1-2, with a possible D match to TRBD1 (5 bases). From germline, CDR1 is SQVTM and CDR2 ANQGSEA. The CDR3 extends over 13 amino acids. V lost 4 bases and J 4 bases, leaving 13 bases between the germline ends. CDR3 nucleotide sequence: TGCAGCGTTGCGGGGGTAGGAGGCTATGGCTACACCTTC. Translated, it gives CSVAGVGGYGYTF.

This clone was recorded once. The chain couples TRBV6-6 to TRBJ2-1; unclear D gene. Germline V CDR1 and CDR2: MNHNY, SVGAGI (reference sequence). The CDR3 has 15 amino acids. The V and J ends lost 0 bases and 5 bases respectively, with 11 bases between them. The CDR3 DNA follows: TGTGCCAGCAGTTACTCAAACCGACCCCACAATGAGCAGTTCTTC. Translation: CASSYSNRPHNEQFF.

CDR3 nucleotides: TGCGCCAGCAGCCTCGAGCGGGAGGCCCCCCCCTACGAGCAGTACTTC. Its protein is CASSLEREAPPYEQYF. This chain connects TRBV5-1 to TRBJ2-7; 9 bases agree with TRBD2. The germline V gene has CDR1 SGHRS and CDR2 YFSETQ. CDR3 length: 16 amino acids. Unmatched junction bases numbered 10, after V lost 4 bases and J lost 2 bases.

CDR3 protein: CASSYSGQSSYEQYF. As DNA, the CDR3 is TGTGCCAGCAGTTACTCCGGGCAGAGCTCCTACGAGCAGTACTTC. V usage is TRBV6-6 and J usage is TRBJ2-7, with no clear D. Germline V gene sequence: CDR1 MNHNY, CDR2 SVGAGI (reference sequence). This CDR3 comprises 15 residues. V lost 0 bases and J 0 bases, leaving 9 bases between the germline ends.

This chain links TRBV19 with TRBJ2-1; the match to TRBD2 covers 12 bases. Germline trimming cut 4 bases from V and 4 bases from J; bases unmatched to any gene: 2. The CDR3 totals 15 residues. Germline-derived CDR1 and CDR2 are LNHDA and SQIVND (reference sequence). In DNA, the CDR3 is TGTGCCAGTAGTAGGACTAGCGGGGAATACAATGAGCAGTTCTTC. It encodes CASSRTSGEYNEQFF.

CDR3 amino acids: CASSSGRSGSSSYEQYF. The DNA of the CDR3 is TGTGCCAGCAGTTCAGGTCGTAGCGGGAGCAGCTCCTACGAGCAGTACTTC. The rearrangement uses TRBV5-4 and TRBJ2-7; 9 bases match TRBD2. The CDR3 sequence is 17 residues long. Per the germline V gene, CDR1 is SGHNT and CDR2 is YYREEE (reference sequence). V was pared by 5 bases and J by 0 bases, with 12 bases of the junction left unmatched.

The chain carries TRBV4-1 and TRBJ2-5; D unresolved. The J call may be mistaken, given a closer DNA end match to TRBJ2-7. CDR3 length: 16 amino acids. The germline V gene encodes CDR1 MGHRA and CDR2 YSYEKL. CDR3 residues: CASSQVVESRPYEQYF. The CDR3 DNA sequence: TGCGCCAGCAGCCAAGTTGTAGAAAGCCGCCCCTACGAGCAGTACTTC.

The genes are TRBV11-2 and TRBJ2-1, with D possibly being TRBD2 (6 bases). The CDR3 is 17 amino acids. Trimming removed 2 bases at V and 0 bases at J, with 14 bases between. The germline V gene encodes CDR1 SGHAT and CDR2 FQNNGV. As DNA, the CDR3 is TGTGCCAGCAGCTTAAGTAGCGGTCCCGGCTCCTACAATGAGCAGTTCTTC. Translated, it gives CASSLSSGPGSYNEQFF.

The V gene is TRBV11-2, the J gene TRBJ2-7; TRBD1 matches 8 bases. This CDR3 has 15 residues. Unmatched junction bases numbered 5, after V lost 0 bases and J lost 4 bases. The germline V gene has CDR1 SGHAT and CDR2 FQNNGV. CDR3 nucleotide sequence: TGTGCCAGCAGCTTAGAGGGGACAGGTGCGTACGAGCAGTACTTC. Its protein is CASSLEGTGAYEQYF. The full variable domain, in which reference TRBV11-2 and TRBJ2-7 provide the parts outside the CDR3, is EAGVAQSPRYKIIEKRQSVAFWCNPISGHATLYWYQQILGQGPKLLIQFQNNGVVDDSQLPKDRFSAERLKGVDSTLKIQPAKLEDSAVYLCASSLEGTGAYEQYFGPGTRLTVT.

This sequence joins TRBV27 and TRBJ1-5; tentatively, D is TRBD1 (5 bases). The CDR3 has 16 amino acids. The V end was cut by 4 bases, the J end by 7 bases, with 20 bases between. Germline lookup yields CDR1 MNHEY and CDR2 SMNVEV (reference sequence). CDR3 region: CASSSSGGVVDQPQHF. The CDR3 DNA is TGTGCCAGCAGTTCCTCGGGGGGGGTAGTGGACCAGCCCCAGCATTTT.

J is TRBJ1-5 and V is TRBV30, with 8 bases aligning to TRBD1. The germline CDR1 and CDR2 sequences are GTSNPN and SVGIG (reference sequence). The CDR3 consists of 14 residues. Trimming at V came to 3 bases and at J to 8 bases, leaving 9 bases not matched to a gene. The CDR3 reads CAWRKGQGAEPQHF. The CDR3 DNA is TGTGCCTGGAGAAAGGGTCAGGGGGCCGAGCCCCAGCATTTT.

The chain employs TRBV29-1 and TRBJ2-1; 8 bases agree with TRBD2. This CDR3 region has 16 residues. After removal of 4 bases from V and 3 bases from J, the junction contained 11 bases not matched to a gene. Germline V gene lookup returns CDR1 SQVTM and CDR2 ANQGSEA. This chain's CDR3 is CSVAVGAGAGYNEQFF. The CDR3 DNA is TGCAGCGTTGCTGTAGGAGCGGGAGCGGGCTACAATGAGCAGTTCTTC.

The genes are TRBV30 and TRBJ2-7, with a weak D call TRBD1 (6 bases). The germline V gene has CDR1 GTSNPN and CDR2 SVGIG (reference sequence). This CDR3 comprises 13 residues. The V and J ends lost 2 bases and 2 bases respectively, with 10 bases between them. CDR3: CAWSRQGPYEQYF. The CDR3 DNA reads TGTGCCTGGAGTAGGCAGGGGCCCTACGAGCAGTACTTC.

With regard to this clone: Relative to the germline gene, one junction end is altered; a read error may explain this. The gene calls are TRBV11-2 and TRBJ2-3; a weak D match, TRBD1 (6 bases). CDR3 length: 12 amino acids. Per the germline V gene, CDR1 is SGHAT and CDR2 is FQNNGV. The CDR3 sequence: CASSLDLGQMHF. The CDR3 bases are TGTGCCAGCAGCTTAGATCTGGGACAAATGCATTTT.

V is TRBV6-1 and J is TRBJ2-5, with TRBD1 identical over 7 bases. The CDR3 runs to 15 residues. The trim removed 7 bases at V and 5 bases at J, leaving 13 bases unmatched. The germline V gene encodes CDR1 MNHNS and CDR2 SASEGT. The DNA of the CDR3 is TGTGCCAGCACCGGCGTAGAGACAGGGCTGGAGACCCAGTACTTC. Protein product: CASTGVETGLETQYF.

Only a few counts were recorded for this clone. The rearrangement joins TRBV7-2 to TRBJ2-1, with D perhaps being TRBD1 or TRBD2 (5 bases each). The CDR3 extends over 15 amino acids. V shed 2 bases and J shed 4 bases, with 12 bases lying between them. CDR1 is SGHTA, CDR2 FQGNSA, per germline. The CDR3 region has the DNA TGTGCCAGCAGCTTATCGGGGACGCTATACAATGAGCAGTTCTTC. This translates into CASSLSGTLYNEQFF.

Here the CDR3 reads CASSPLGPATNEKLFF. DNA of the CDR3: TGCGCCAGCAGCCCACTGGGCCCGGCAACTAATGAAAAACTGTTTTTT. This rearrangement joins TRBV5-1 to TRBJ1-4; D remains unclear. The CDR3 totals 16 residues. CDR1 SGHRS and CDR2 YFSETQ come from the germline V gene. The ends were cut back, 4 bases at V and 0 bases at J, with 13 bases in the middle.

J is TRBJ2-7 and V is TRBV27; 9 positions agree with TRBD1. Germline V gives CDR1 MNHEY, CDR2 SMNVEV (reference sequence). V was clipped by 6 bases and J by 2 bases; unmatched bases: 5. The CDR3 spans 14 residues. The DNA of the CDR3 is TGTGCCAGCAGCCGGGACAGGGTCACCTACGAGCAGTACTTC. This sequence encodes CASSRDRVTYEQYF.

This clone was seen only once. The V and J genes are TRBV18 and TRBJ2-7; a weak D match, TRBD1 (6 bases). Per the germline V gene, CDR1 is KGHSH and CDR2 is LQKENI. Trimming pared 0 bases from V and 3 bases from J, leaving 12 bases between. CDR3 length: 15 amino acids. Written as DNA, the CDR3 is TGTGCCAGCTCACCACCTGGACAGCTAATCTACGAGCAGTACTTC. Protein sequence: CASSPPGQLIYEQYF. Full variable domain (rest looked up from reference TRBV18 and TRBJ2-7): NAGVMQNPRHLVRRRGQEARLRCSPMKGHSHVYWYRQLPEEGLKFMVYLQKENIIDESGMPKERFSAEFPKEGPSILRIQQVVRGDSAAYFCASSPPGQLIYEQYFGPGTRLTVT.